This TCR beta chain originates from a study of OX40 agonist ivuxolimab in advanced cancers. Trimming took off 3 bases at V and 4 bases at J, with 6 bases between the two ends. This CDR3 spans 12 amino acids. The germline gives CDR1 SEHNR, CDR2 FQNEAQ (reference sequence). Clones were read by immunoSEQ multiplex PCR, and TCRdb kept only the in-frame ones, dropping some. The sample contains some 26,000 clones, around 81% of which appear only once. The input for sequencing was CD4+ or CD8+ T cells sorted from blood, taken in a trial of the OX40 agonist ivuxolimab. This receptor was identified in an adult with an advanced solid tumor such as melanoma, head and neck, liver or kidney cancer. The chain has TRBV7-9 and TRBJ2-5; D ambiguous. The CDR3 loop reads CASSLGRETQYF. The CDR3 nucleotides are TGTGCCAGCAGCTTGGGCAGAGAGACCCAGTACTTC.